The 20 T cell receptor beta chains below were found in one sample sequenced in a study of T cell repertoires and HLA-DP antigens. HeLa cells expressing allogeneic DPB1 restimulated the 15-day-expanded CD4+ cells for 24 h. Cells were stimulated with HeLa cells transduced with HLA-DPA1/DPB1, HLA-DM, invariant chain and CD80. TCRdb's copy holds only in-frame clones and misses some; the assay was immunoSEQ multiplex PCR. The sample contains under 2,500 clones, about four fifths of which appear only once. Specimen: CD137- CD4+ T cells from cultured PBMCs. The source is a woman between 18 and 29 years old in good health and CMV-seronegative.

The chain joins TRBV6-1 to TRBJ2-3; 9 nucleotides line up with TRBD2. This CDR3 spans 14 amino acids. Germline CDR1 is MNHNS and CDR2 is SASEGT. The V gene end was trimmed by 7 bases and the J gene end by 4 bases; junction bases not matched to a gene: 6. The CDR3 spells CASNLAGLPDTQYF. CDR3 in DNA: TGTGCCAGCAATCTAGCGGGACTACCAGATACGCAGTATTTT.

The V and J genes are TRBV27 and TRBJ1-1, with a weak D call TRBD1 (6 bases). V gave up 8 bases and J gave up 0 bases, with 16 bases separating them. The CDR3 covers 15 residues. The germline V gene has CDR1 MNHEY and CDR2 SMNVEV (reference sequence). CDR3 DNA sequence: TGTGCCAGCGTCCCCAGGGGCAGGCTGAACACTGAAGCTTTCTTT. It specifies CASVPRGRLNTEAFF.

The rearrangement uses TRBV7-2 and TRBJ1-2; 8 nucleotides agree with TRBD1. CDR3 length: 15 residues. Trimming removed 5 bases from V and 4 bases from J; junction bases left unmatched: 9. Germline CDR1 SGHTA, CDR2 FQGNSA. CDR3 nucleotide sequence: TGTGCCAGCAGCCTCAGGGGGCGGGGGAGCTATGGCTACACCTTC. It yields the protein CASSLRGRGSYGYTF.

This sequence joins TRBV7-2 and TRBJ2-7; TRBD2 agrees at 9 bases. Germline V gene sequence: CDR1 SGHTA, CDR2 FQGNSA. The CDR3 loop spans 15 amino acids. After removal of 0 bases from V and 3 bases from J, the junction contained 3 bases not matched to a gene. This CDR3 is CASSLASGSDYEQYF. CDR3 coding DNA: TGTGCCAGCAGCTTAGCTAGCGGGAGTGACTACGAGCAGTACTTC.

The V call is TRBV4-3, the J call TRBJ2-3; no clear D. Trimming removed 0 bases from V and 2 bases from J, with 6 bases in between. CDR3 length equals 14 residues. CDR1 and CDR2 (germline): LGHNA, YSLEER. The CDR3 loop reads CASSQELITDTQYF. CDR3 DNA sequence: TGCGCCAGCAGCCAAGAACTTATCACAGATACGCAGTATTTT.

The rearrangement uses TRBV5-1 and TRBJ2-2; tentatively, D is TRBD2 (7 bases). Trimming shortened V by 3 bases and J by 7 bases, and 13 bases separated the two germline ends. From germline, CDR1 is SGHRS and CDR2 YFSETQ. This CDR3 is 14 amino acids long. CDR3 amino acids: CASSSRGADGELFF. DNA for the CDR3: TGCGCCAGCAGCTCCCGGGGGGCCGACGGGGAGCTGTTTTTT.

The chain employs TRBV20-1 and TRBJ1-2; D is uncertain. Germline lookup yields CDR1 DFQATT and CDR2 SNEGSKA (reference sequence). The CDR3 extends over 11 amino acids. Trimming removed 6 bases from V and 8 bases from J, with 13 bases in between. CDR3 in DNA: TGCAGTGCCCATACACCCAGGGGCTACACCTTC. It codes for CSAHTPRGYTF.

In its sample, this clone was seen once. V usage is TRBV6-5 and J usage is TRBJ1-6; the match to TRBD1 covers 7 bases. V trimming: 4 bases; J trimming: 10 bases; junction bases outside the gene matches: 4. CDR3 size: 13 residues. Germline V lookup: CDR1 MNHEY, CDR2 SVGAGI. CDR3 loop: CASSFTGVSPLHF. The CDR3 nucleotides are TGTGCCAGCAGTTTCACAGGGGTCTCACCCCTCCACTTT.

In its sample, this clone was seen a few times. The gene calls are TRBV7-9 and TRBJ1-5; D not certain. Germline CDR1 reads SEHNR; CDR2 reads FQNEAQ (reference sequence). The CDR3 consists of 11 residues. The germline V and J ends were trimmed by 6 bases and 6 bases, with 6 bases remaining between them. The CDR3 region is CASRLGQPQHF. As DNA, the CDR3 is TGTGCCAGCAGGCTGGGTCAGCCCCAGCATTTT.

The chain employs TRBV10-3 and TRBJ2-1; 10 bases match TRBD2. V trimming: 5 bases; J trimming: 3 bases; junction bases outside the gene matches: 4. The CDR3 is 15 amino acids. The germline gives CDR1 ENHRY, CDR2 SYGVKD. This CDR3 reads CAISITSGDYNEQFF. Written as DNA, the CDR3 is TGTGCCATCAGTATCACTAGCGGGGACTACAATGAGCAGTTCTTC.

V is TRBV5-1 and J is TRBJ1-2; D may be TRBD1 (5 bases). The CDR3 length is 14 residues. Germline loops: CDR1 SGHRS, CDR2 YFSETQ. Trimming stripped 0 bases from V and 4 bases from J, with 10 bases between. CDR3 loop: CASSLVRGSYGYTF. CDR3 DNA: TGCGCCAGCAGCTTGGTTCGGGGCAGCTATGGCTACACCTTC.

The V call is TRBV5-1, the J call TRBJ2-3; 14 bases agree with TRBD2. Germline CDR1 reads SGHRS; CDR2 reads YFSETQ. The J segment lost 2 bases and the V segment lost 4 bases, leaving 9 bases of the junction unmatched. This CDR3 is 18 amino acids long. CDR3 region: CASSLGTSGRKTTDTQYF. The CDR3 DNA is TGCGCCAGCAGCCTAGGGACTAGCGGGAGAAAGACCACAGATACGCAGTATTTT.

This clone came up once. The junction departs from germline at one end; a sequencing error may be responsible. Other DNA sequences in the same sample also yield this CDR3. The chain recombines TRBV6-1 with TRBJ1-5; D is unresolved. This CDR3 is 11 amino acids long. Germline assignment: CDR1 MNHNS and CDR2 SASEGT. CDR3 in amino acids: CASSEPYLQHF. CDR3 DNA: TGTGCCAGTAGTGAACCCTATCTCCAGCATTTT.

The CDR3 sequence is CSVEMKDEQFF. CDR3 sequence (DNA): TGCAGCGTTGAAATGAAAGATGAGCAGTTCTTC. The chain carries TRBV29-1 and TRBJ2-1, with unresolved D. The CDR3 spans 11 residues. Trimming removed 2 bases from V and 8 bases from J, with 7 bases in between. The germline CDR1 and CDR2 sequences are SQVTM and ANQGSEA.

This clone was found a few times. The chain uses TRBV7-9 and TRBJ2-4; D is uncertain. With 2 bases removed from V and 3 bases from J, the gap between germline ends came to 14 bases. The CDR3 extends over 16 amino acids. Germline V gives CDR1 SEHNR, CDR2 FQNEAQ (reference sequence). DNA for the CDR3: TGTGCCAGCAGCTTAAGTCAGGCGATGGGCAAAAACATTCAGTACTTC. It encodes CASSLSQAMGKNIQYF.

The chain joins TRBV4-1 to TRBJ1-4, with a tentative D call TRBD1 (6 bases). Trimming removed 4 bases from V and 7 bases from J, with 10 bases in between. Germline V gene lookup returns CDR1 MGHRA and CDR2 YSYEKL. This CDR3 spans 13 amino acids. CDR3 amino acids: CASSPGGPEKLFF. The CDR3 coding sequence is TGCGCCAGCAGCCCGGGGGGGCCTGAAAAACTGTTTTTT.

V and J are TRBV25-1 and TRBJ1-2; TRBD1 matches 7 bases. Germline-derived CDR1 and CDR2 are MGHDK and SYGVNS. V shed 2 bases and J 7 bases; nucleotides not matched to a gene: 7. The length of the CDR3 is 14 residues. DNA of the CDR3: TGTGCCAGCAGTGAAAGGACAGGTCTCTCTGGCTACACCTTC. Translation: CASSERTGLSGYTF.

The chain employs TRBV19 and TRBJ1-3, with a possible D match to TRBD1 (6 bases). Germline CDR1 reads LNHDA; CDR2 reads SQIVND (reference sequence). V dropped 6 bases and J dropped 0 bases, with 18 bases sitting between them. The CDR3 covers 17 residues. The chain's CDR3 is CASRQPGHPSSGNTIYF. For the CDR3, the DNA is TGTGCCAGTAGGCAACCGGGACACCCGAGCTCTGGAAACACCATATATTTT.

The count of this clone is one. The chain recombines TRBV7-2 with TRBJ2-3, with unresolved D. The CDR3 is 12 amino acids. Germline CDR1 is SGHTA and CDR2 is FQGNSA. The V end was cut by 2 bases, the J end by 4 bases, with 4 bases between. DNA of the CDR3: TGTGCCAGCAGCTTAAGCGCAGATACGCAGTATTTT. Translated, it gives CASSLSADTQYF.

This clone was counted a single time. The rearrangement uses TRBV19 and TRBJ1-1, with 7 bases identical to TRBD1. The CDR3 contains 14 residues. The germline V gene encodes CDR1 LNHDA and CDR2 SQIVND (reference sequence). J lost 1 base, V lost 3 bases, and 2 bases had no gene match. The CDR3 bases are TGTGCCAGTAGTATTGGGACAGAGAACACTGAAGCTTTCTTT. Its translation is CASSIGTENTEAFF.